This T cell receptor beta chain was obtained from a study of shared clonotypes between healthy human individuals. The study ran the assay at deep level. Profiling relied on immunoSEQ multiplex PCR, and the TCRdb table lists in-frame clones only, not all of them. The table has approximately 1.4 million clones, under 99% seen once. This clone occurred once. The receptor comes from a man aged 30 to 45 in good health. The specimen was naive CD4+ T cells sorted from blood. Subset in this sample: CD45RA+ positively selected.

CDR3: CASRGDTGPYEQYF. The CDR3 DNA is TGTGCCAGCAGGGGGGATACAGGTCCCTACGAGCAGTACTTC. The chain combines TRBV28 with TRBJ2-7, with D perhaps matching TRBD1 or TRBD2 (5 bases each). The ends were cut back, 6 bases at V and 2 bases at J, with 14 bases in the middle. This CDR3 is 14 amino acids long. Looked up from germline, CDR1 is MDHEN and CDR2 is SYDVKM. Variable domain in full (rest from reference TRBV28 and TRBJ2-7): DVKVTQSSRYLVKRTGEKVFLECVQDMDHENMFWYRQDPGLGLRLIYFSYDVKMKEKGDIPEGYSVSREKKERFSLILESASTNQTSMYLCASRGDTGPYEQYFGPGTRLTVT.